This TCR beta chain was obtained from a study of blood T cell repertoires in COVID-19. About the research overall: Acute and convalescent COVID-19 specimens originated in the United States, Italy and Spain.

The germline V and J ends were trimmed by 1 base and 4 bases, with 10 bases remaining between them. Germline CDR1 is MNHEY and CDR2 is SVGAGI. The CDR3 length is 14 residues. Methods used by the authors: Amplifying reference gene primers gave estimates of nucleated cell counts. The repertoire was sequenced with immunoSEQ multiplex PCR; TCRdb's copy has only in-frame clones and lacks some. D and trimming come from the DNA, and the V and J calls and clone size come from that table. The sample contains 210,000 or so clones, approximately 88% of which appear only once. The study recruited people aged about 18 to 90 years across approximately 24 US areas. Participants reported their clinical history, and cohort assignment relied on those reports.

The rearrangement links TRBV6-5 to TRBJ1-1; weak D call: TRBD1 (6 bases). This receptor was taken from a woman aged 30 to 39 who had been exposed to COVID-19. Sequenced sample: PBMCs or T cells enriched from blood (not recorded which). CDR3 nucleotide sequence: TGTGCCAGCAGTTACTACAGGGTTAGCACTGAAGCTTTCTTT. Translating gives CASSYYRVSTEAFF.